This T cell receptor beta chain was sequenced for a study of cytomegalovirus exposure and HLA in healthy donors. General study findings and limits: The authors enumerated 164 TCR beta chains as linked to cytomegalovirus. Using the classifier, cytomegalovirus status was reportedly diagnosed with high specificity and sensitivity.

Nominally healthy donors were sampled, though unrecorded immune exposures were likely. Notes on this clone: No antigen is known for it.

The PCR employed 60 Vbeta primers together with 13 Jbeta primers. Clones were read by immunoSEQ multiplex PCR, and TCRdb kept only the in-frame ones, dropping some. The sample contains roughly 140,000 clones, around three quarters of which appear only once. V shed 6 bases and J 1 base; nucleotides not matched to a gene: 5. The CDR3 is made up of 14 amino acids. CDR1 is SQVTM and CDR2 is ANQGSEA in the germline V gene. J is TRBJ1-1 and V is TRBV29-1; 10 bases fit TRBD1. The sample was PBMCs. The TCR comes from a man aged 40-49 years in good health and CMV-seronegative. The CDR3 sequence is CSVLDRGRNTEAFF. The CDR3 bases are TGCAGCGTCCTAGACAGGGGGCGGAACACTGAAGCTTTCTTT.